Listed below are T cell receptor beta chains from one sample, sequenced in a study of T cell changes during pregnancy in multiple sclerosis. Produced via immunoSEQ multiplex PCR; TCRdb's table is partial and in-frame only. The table has over 50,000 clones, 80% to 90% seen once. Sample: peripheral blood from another person, used as feeder cells. These receptors originate from a human donor whose cells served as feeder cells for cultures in a pregnancy study. Both conserved end residues are trimmed from each CDR3. Each record gives: V gene, CDR3 protein.

V: TRBV5-1
CDR3: ASSFLRGASYEQY

V: TRBV19
CDR3: ASSISPGTRRLAGDYEQY

V: TRBV30
CDR3: AWSRDRGGEKLF

V: TRBV6-6
CDR3: ASSYSTGVTNEKLF

V: TRBV4-1
CDR3: ASSLTPLGGERSYEQY

V: TRBV4-1
CDR3: ASSRDRGPGEKLF

V: TRBV6-1
CDR3: ASSQATSDRIVNRLF

V: TRBV7-3
CDR3: ASSLMGSANEQF

V: TRBV25-1
CDR3: ASRGQGGGTEAF

V: TRBV6-1
CDR3: ASNHGQGFYEQY

V: TRBV6-1
CDR3: ASSEARMNTEAF

V: TRBV27
CDR3: ASSLPGLANNEQF

V: TRBV28
CDR3: ASSVTGRGDSYEQY

V: TRBV7-8
CDR3: ASSSRSYEQY

V: TRBV6-5
CDR3: ASSSWDRGNEQF

V: TRBV10-1
CDR3: ASSTGGTEAF

V: TRBV5-1
CDR3: ASSLEGGTQY

V: TRBV4-2
CDR3: ASSQESAGYNSPLH